One sample yielded the 20 T cell receptor beta chains listed below, sequenced in a study of CD8+ T cells in alopecia areata. After isolation, RNA underwent reverse transcription to generate cDNA as the sequencing template. Measured with immunoSEQ multiplex PCR; TCRdb has only the in-frame clones, and not every one. The sample gives about 18,000 clones, none seen only once, and the top ten clones hold roughly 31%. Markers including CD4, CD8alpha, NKG2D and NKG2ACE guided sorting of pooled cutaneous lymph node cells. Sequenced: CD8+ T cells sorted from a lymph node. The receptors were sampled from a C3H/HeJ mouse with alopecia areata. The strain's MHC: H2-k.

Ten or more counts support this clone. Gene names denote mouse genes. The read falls 4 residues short of the CDR3 end, and the missing part is taken from the germline J gene. The rearrangement uses TRBV13-3 and TRBJ2-3; the D gene is possibly TRBD1 (7 bases). Germline V gives CDR1 NNHDY, CDR2 SYVADS. This CDR3 has 14 residues. CDR3 bases read: TGTGCCAGCAGTGATCTAGGGGGCAAAGAA. Translating it yields CASSDLGGKE. The full CDR3 reads CASSDLGGKETLYF.

Comments on this clone: Each gene name is a mouse one. Read coverage stops 4 residues before the CDR3 terminus; the germline J gene supplies the remainder. The V gene is TRBV17, the J gene TRBJ2-5; 10 positions match TRBD2. CDR1 is MNHDT, CDR2 YYDKIL, per germline. CDR3 length equals 15 residues. J gave up 3 bases and V 1 base, and 1 base lay outside the gene matches. This CDR3 is CASSRAGLGQDTQYF. Incomplete CDR3 DNA: TGTGCTAGCAGTAGAGCGGGACTGGGGCAAGAC.

The table lists this clone with many counts. The genes and germline here are from mouse. The CDR3 end is not reached by the read, which stops 4 residues before it; the germline J gene fills it in. This chain uses TRBV13-3 with TRBJ2-3, with 7 bases that match TRBD2. The CDR3 sequence is 16 residues long. The germline CDR1 and CDR2 sequences are NNHDY and SYVADS. J gave up 0 bases and V 4 bases, and 8 bases lay outside the gene matches. Partial CDR3 DNA: TGTGCCAGCAGTCCCATGACTGGGCTTAGTGCAGAA. Translation: CASSPMTGLSAE. In full, the CDR3 reads CASSPMTGLSAETLYF.

On this clone: Each gene name is a mouse one. The read finishes 4 residues shy of the CDR3 end, and the germline J gene is used to complete it. This chain links TRBV1 with TRBJ1-1, with D uncertain. CDR1 is NSQYPW and CDR2 is LRSPGD in the germline V gene (reference sequence). The CDR3 covers 16 residues. V lost 1 base and J 0 bases, leaving 12 bases between the germline ends. CDR3 residues: CTCSAARRVANTEVFF. CDR3 DNA, as far as it was read: TGCACCTGCAGTGCAGCGAGGAGGGTTGCAAACACA.

This clone has only a few counts. The genes are named according to mouse. Coverage ceases 4 residues before the CDR3 finishes, and the germline J gene fills in the end. The rearrangement joins TRBV13-1 to TRBJ2-3; tentative D call: TRBD1 (6 bases). The CDR3 has 16 residues. Between the trimmed V and J ends, which lost 0 bases and 0 bases, there was a span of 11 bases. The V gene's germline CDR1 is NSHNY and CDR2 SYGAGN. The part of the CDR3 DNA that was read is TGTGCCAGCAGTGATGCGGGACATCATAGTGCAGAA. It codes for CASSDAGHHSAE. The CDR3 as a whole reads CASSDAGHHSAETLYF.

On this clone itself: Germline and genes: mouse. Read data end 4 residues before the CDR3 end; the end is taken from the germline J gene. The gene calls are TRBV19 and TRBJ2-1, with 12 positions matching TRBD2. Germline assignment: CDR1 FNHDT and CDR2 SITEND (reference sequence). This CDR3 comprises 15 residues. V lost 4 bases, J lost 5 bases, and 4 bases stayed unmatched. The covered CDR3 bases are TGTGCCAGCAGTTACCGGGACTGGGGGGATGCT. The encoded protein is CASSYRDWGDA. The entire CDR3 protein is CASSYRDWGDAEQFF.

Remarks on this clone: Here the gene names and germline are mouse. The read falls 4 residues short of the CDR3 end, and the missing part is taken from the germline J gene. V gene TRBV2 combines with J gene TRBJ1-2; 7 nucleotides agree with TRBD1. The CDR3 length is 14 residues. V was pared by 4 bases and J by 4 bases, with 6 bases of the junction left unmatched. Germline loops: CDR1 LGHNA, CDR2 YSYQKL. The CDR3 loop reads CASSRDRATSDYTF. CDR3 DNA, as far as it was read: TGTGCCAGCAGCCGGGACAGAGCAACCTCC.

This clone was found a few times. Mouse gene names apply. The sequence runs out 4 residues before the end of the CDR3; the remainder is reconstructed from the germline J gene. The chain employs TRBV12-1 and TRBJ1-2; possibly TRBD1 for D (5 bases). The ends were cut back, 0 bases at V and 3 bases at J, with 7 bases in the middle. CDR3 length: 13 residues. Per the germline V gene, CDR1 is SGHSN and CDR2 is HYEKVE. Partial CDR3 DNA: TGTGCCAGCTCTCTCGAGGGGTACTCC. Protein sequence: CASSLEGYS. The entire CDR3 reads CASSLEGYSDYTF.

In this sample, this clone turned up many times. These gene names are mouse names. The CDR3 goes on 4 residues after the read ends, and that part is filled in from the germline J gene. The rearrangement uses TRBV13-3 and TRBJ2-1; 7 nucleotides agree with TRBD2. Germline loops: CDR1 NNHDY, CDR2 SYVADS. The CDR3 totals 14 residues. The trim removed 2 bases at V and 3 bases at J, leaving 2 bases unmatched. The CDR3 bases that were read are TGTGCCAGCAGTGAGGGGGGGTCCTATGCT. It specifies CASSEGGSYA. The CDR3 in full is CASSEGGSYAEQFF.

On this clone: Genes and germline come from the mouse. The CDR3 is cut off 4 residues early in the read; its end comes from the germline J gene. The chain carries TRBV19 and TRBJ2-4; tentatively, D is TRBD2 (6 bases). This CDR3 has 14 amino acids. V shed 4 bases and J shed 0 bases, with 9 bases lying between them. Germline CDR1 and CDR2: FNHDT and SITEND (reference sequence). The CDR3 loop is CASSATGSQNTLYF. The sequenced part of the CDR3 DNA is TGTGCCAGCAGTGCGACTGGTAGTCAAAAC.

This clone was seen at least ten times. These gene names are mouse names. The read halts 4 residues ahead of the CDR3 end, with the missing end drawn from the germline J gene. V gene TRBV1 combines with J gene TRBJ2-1; TRBD2 matches at 13 bases. The CDR3 is 14 residues long. The germline gives CDR1 NSQYPW, CDR2 LRSPGD (reference sequence). CDR3 in amino acids: CTCSGLGGRAEQFF. The part of the CDR3 DNA that was read is TGCACCTGCTCCGGACTGGGGGGGCGGGCT.

This clone was seen repeatedly, ten times or more. Mouse germline and gene names are used. This chain's CDR3 is CASSAQGANSDYTF. The sequenced CDR3 bases are TGTGCCAGCAGTGCCCAGGGTGCAAACTCC. The chain carries TRBV13-1 and TRBJ1-2; a possible D gene is TRBD1 (5 bases). Coverage ceases 4 residues before the CDR3 finishes, and the germline J gene fills in the end. Germline assignment: CDR1 NSHNY and CDR2 SYGAGN. The CDR3 runs 14 residues. V lost 3 bases, J lost 0 bases, and 9 bases lay in between.

The table lists this clone with many counts. Gene and germline names: mouse. The read gets to within 4 residues of the CDR3 end, and the germline J gene fills in the rest. The V call is TRBV13-3, the J call TRBJ1-4; D is possibly TRBD1 (5 bases). The CDR3 is 14 residues long. Trimming left V 6 bases short and J 3 bases short, with 12 bases between. Germline V gene data show CDR1 as NNHDY and CDR2 as SYVADS. The CDR3 DNA, read in part, is TGTGCCAGCACGGCAGGGAGTACCAACGAA. Its translation is CASTAGSTNE. In full, the CDR3 reads CASTAGSTNERLFF. The variable domain in full, completed from reference TRBV13-3 and TRBJ1-4, reads EAAVTQSPRSKVAVTGGKVTLSCHQTNNHDYMYWYRQDTGHGLRLIHYSYVADSTEKGDIPDGYKASRPSQENFSLILELASLSQTAVYFCASTAGSTNERLFFGHGTKLSVL.

The table lists this clone with many counts. Genes here carry mouse names. The read halts 4 residues ahead of the CDR3 end, with the missing end drawn from the germline J gene. The rearrangement uses TRBV13-3 and TRBJ1-1, with D maybe TRBD1 (5 bases). V lost 2 bases and J lost 1, with 9 bases in between. Germline values: CDR1 NNHDY, CDR2 SYVADS. The CDR3 has 14 amino acids. Partial CDR3 DNA: TGTGCCAGCAGTGACGCAGGGTGGAACACA. It yields the protein CASSDAGWNT. The full-length CDR3 reads as CASSDAGWNTEVFF.

Note on this clone: Gene names are mouse gene names. The CDR3 goes on 4 residues after the read ends, and that part is filled in from the germline J gene. The genes are TRBV13-1 and TRBJ2-1; 11 bases agree with TRBD1. Germline V gene sequence: CDR1 NSHNY, CDR2 SYGAGN. After removal of 3 bases from V and 1 base from J, the junction contained 3 bases not matched to a gene. This CDR3 has 16 amino acids. Here the CDR3 reads CASSGGTGGNYAEQFF. The sequenced CDR3 bases are TGTGCCAGCAGTGGGGGGACAGGGGGGAACTATGCT.

Only a few counts were recorded for this clone. Mouse gene names apply. Read coverage stops 4 residues before the CDR3 terminus; the germline J gene supplies the remainder. V is TRBV19 and J is TRBJ2-5; 9 positions agree with TRBD1. CDR1 and CDR2 (germline): FNHDT, SITEND (reference sequence). The CDR3 has 14 amino acids. CDR3 DNA (partial): TGTGCCAGCAGTAAGGGGGACAGGGAAGAC. Its translation: CASSKGDRED. The complete CDR3 reads CASSKGDREDTQYF.

Regarding this clone: Gene names are mouse gene names. The read ends 4 residues early relative to the CDR3; the germline J gene fills the gap. The chain links TRBV1 to TRBJ2-7; 12 nucleotides match TRBD2. CDR3 length: 14 residues. Germline V gene lookup returns CDR1 NSQYPW and CDR2 LRSPGD (reference sequence). This CDR3 is CTCSARDWGDEQYF. The covered CDR3 bases are TGCACCTGCAGTGCCCGGGACTGGGGGGAT.

This clone has at least ten counts. Here the gene names and germline are mouse. The CDR3 end is not reached by the read, which stops 4 residues before it; the germline J gene fills it in. The rearrangement links TRBV13-3 to TRBJ2-1; 7 nucleotides align to TRBD1. Germline V gene sequence: CDR1 NNHDY, CDR2 SYVADS. The CDR3 runs 15 residues. V lost 5 bases to trimming and J lost 2 bases; unmatched junction nucleotides: 7. The CDR3 sequence is CASRGPGTDYAEQFF. The CDR3 DNA, read in part, is TGTGCCAGCAGGGGTCCCGGGACAGACTATGCT.

This clone has a handful of counts. Genes and germline come from the mouse. The read stops 4 residues short of the end of the CDR3; the missing end is completed from the germline J gene. The chain uses TRBV5 and TRBJ2-5; 7 nucleotides align to TRBD1. The CDR3 is 14 amino acids. Germline V gives CDR1 LGHNA, CDR2 YNLKQL (reference sequence). The CDR3: CASSQDDREDTQYF. The part of the CDR3 DNA that was read is TGTGCCAGCAGCCAAGATGACAGGGAAGAC.

This clone was recorded many times. Any gene name here is a mouse gene name. The read gets to within 4 residues of the CDR3 end, and the germline J gene fills in the rest. V gene TRBV1 combines with J gene TRBJ2-3; weak D call: TRBD1 (6 bases). Germline CDR1 NSQYPW, CDR2 LRSPGD (reference sequence). Trimming removed 0 bases from V and 1 base from J, with 8 bases in between. CDR3 length: 15 residues. The CDR3 DNA, read in part, is TGCACCTGCAGTGCAGAGTACAGGGGTGCAGAA. Protein product: CTCSAEYRGAE. The full CDR3 protein reads CTCSAEYRGAETLYF.